This is a list of T cell receptor beta chains from one sample in a study of read filtering for tumor transcriptome and immune sequencing. One entry per CDR3 protein results from TCRdb running MiXCR on the reads. The sample includes some 130,000 distinct CDR3 sequences, around 14% seen only once; the top ten take approximately 8%. The sequenced sample consisted of a population of CD138-negative cells sorted from bone marrow. All receptors come from a donor over 35 with multiple myeloma. The conserved cysteine and the conserved F or W are not part of the CDR3 here. The order of the fields is J gene, V gene, CDR3 protein.

TRBJ2-2,TRBV7-9,ASSITSGSNTGELF
TRBJ1-5,TRBV6-5,ASSTRTGNQPQH
TRBJ2-7,TRBV6-2/TRBV6-3,ASSSMGGSYEQY
TRBJ2-7,TRBV10-3,AISDGGGHPAVEQY
TRBJ1-5,TRBV9,ASSVDRTDNQPQH
TRBJ2-3,TRBV6-5,ASSKRDREADTQY
TRBJ2-7,TRBV4-3,ASSRTPGQGAHEQY
TRBJ2-3,TRBV5-1,ASSLDAARGTDTQY
TRBJ1-3,TRBV18,ASSGQAEGGGNTIY
TRBJ2-1,TRBV20-1,SASRGTRGSTSYNEQF
TRBJ1-5,TRBV10-3,AISDRQTDQPQH
TRBJ1-4,TRBV7-2,ASSLRGLANEKLF
TRBJ2-5,TRBV29-1,SHRGTSWETQY
TRBJ2-1,TRBV4-1,ASSQDLPSGPIFYNEQF
TRBJ2-3,TRBV24-1,ATSDPTDTQY
TRBJ1-1,TRBV25-1,ASKKGPTEAF
TRBJ1-1,TRBV6-5,ASSPTVLNTEAF
TRBJ2-1,TRBV20-1,SAQGLAGGNEQF
TRBJ2-7,TRBV4-3,ASSQGQAGTSGRDEQY
TRBJ2-1,TRBV2,ASTEARRWQF
TRBJ2-1,TRBV20-1,SARQGQQSYNEQF
TRBJ1-2,TRBV7-2,ASSHTVFYGYT
TRBJ1-5,TRBV5-6,ASSRTGDHSDQPQH
TRBJ2-1,TRBV6-1,ASSTRDRDEQF
TRBJ2-5,TRBV3-1,ASSLPGMTQY
TRBJ2-2,TRBV4-1,ASSQGGLAGVGTGELF
TRBJ2-7,TRBV29-1,SVEGDSKYEQY
TRBJ2-7,TRBV10-2,ASRRGTSSAEQY
TRBJ2-1,TRBV9,ASSERTSAHNEQF
TRBJ2-7,TRBV29-1,SVDLGTRAEQY
TRBJ1-4,TRBV5-1,ASSSQPGTNEKLF
TRBJ1-1,TRBV7-9,ASSSSWRNTEAF
TRBJ2-5,TRBV20-1,SARGEQGLETQY
TRBJ2-3,TRBV12-3/TRBV12-4,ASSADRVTDTQY